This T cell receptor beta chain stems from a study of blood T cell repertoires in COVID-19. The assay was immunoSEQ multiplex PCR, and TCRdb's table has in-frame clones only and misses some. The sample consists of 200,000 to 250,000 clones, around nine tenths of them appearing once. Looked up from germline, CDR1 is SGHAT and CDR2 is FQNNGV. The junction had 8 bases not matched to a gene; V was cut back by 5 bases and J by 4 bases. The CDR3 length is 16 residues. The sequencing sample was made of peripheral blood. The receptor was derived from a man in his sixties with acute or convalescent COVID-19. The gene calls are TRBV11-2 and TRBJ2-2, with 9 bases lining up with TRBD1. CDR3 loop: CASSHITGGGTGELFF. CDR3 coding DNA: TGTGCCAGCAGCCATATCACAGGGGGCGGCACCGGGGAGCTGTTTTTT. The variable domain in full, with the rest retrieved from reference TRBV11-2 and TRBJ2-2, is EAGVAQSPRYKIIEKRQSVAFWCNPISGHATLYWYQQILGQGPKLLIQFQNNGVVDDSQLPKDRFSAERLKGVDSTLKIQPAKLEDSAVYLCASSHITGGGTGELFFGEGSRLTVL.